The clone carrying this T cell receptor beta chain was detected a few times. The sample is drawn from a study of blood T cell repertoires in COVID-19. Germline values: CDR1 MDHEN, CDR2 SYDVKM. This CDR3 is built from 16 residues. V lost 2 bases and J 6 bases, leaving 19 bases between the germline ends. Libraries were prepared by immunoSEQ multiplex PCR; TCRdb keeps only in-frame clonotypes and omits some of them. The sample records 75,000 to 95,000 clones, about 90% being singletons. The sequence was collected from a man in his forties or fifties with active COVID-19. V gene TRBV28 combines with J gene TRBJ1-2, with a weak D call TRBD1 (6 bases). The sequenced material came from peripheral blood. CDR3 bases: TGTGCCAGCAGTTTAGGACTCAGGGGTTACCTAGATGGCTACACCTTC. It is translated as CASSLGLRGYLDGYTF.